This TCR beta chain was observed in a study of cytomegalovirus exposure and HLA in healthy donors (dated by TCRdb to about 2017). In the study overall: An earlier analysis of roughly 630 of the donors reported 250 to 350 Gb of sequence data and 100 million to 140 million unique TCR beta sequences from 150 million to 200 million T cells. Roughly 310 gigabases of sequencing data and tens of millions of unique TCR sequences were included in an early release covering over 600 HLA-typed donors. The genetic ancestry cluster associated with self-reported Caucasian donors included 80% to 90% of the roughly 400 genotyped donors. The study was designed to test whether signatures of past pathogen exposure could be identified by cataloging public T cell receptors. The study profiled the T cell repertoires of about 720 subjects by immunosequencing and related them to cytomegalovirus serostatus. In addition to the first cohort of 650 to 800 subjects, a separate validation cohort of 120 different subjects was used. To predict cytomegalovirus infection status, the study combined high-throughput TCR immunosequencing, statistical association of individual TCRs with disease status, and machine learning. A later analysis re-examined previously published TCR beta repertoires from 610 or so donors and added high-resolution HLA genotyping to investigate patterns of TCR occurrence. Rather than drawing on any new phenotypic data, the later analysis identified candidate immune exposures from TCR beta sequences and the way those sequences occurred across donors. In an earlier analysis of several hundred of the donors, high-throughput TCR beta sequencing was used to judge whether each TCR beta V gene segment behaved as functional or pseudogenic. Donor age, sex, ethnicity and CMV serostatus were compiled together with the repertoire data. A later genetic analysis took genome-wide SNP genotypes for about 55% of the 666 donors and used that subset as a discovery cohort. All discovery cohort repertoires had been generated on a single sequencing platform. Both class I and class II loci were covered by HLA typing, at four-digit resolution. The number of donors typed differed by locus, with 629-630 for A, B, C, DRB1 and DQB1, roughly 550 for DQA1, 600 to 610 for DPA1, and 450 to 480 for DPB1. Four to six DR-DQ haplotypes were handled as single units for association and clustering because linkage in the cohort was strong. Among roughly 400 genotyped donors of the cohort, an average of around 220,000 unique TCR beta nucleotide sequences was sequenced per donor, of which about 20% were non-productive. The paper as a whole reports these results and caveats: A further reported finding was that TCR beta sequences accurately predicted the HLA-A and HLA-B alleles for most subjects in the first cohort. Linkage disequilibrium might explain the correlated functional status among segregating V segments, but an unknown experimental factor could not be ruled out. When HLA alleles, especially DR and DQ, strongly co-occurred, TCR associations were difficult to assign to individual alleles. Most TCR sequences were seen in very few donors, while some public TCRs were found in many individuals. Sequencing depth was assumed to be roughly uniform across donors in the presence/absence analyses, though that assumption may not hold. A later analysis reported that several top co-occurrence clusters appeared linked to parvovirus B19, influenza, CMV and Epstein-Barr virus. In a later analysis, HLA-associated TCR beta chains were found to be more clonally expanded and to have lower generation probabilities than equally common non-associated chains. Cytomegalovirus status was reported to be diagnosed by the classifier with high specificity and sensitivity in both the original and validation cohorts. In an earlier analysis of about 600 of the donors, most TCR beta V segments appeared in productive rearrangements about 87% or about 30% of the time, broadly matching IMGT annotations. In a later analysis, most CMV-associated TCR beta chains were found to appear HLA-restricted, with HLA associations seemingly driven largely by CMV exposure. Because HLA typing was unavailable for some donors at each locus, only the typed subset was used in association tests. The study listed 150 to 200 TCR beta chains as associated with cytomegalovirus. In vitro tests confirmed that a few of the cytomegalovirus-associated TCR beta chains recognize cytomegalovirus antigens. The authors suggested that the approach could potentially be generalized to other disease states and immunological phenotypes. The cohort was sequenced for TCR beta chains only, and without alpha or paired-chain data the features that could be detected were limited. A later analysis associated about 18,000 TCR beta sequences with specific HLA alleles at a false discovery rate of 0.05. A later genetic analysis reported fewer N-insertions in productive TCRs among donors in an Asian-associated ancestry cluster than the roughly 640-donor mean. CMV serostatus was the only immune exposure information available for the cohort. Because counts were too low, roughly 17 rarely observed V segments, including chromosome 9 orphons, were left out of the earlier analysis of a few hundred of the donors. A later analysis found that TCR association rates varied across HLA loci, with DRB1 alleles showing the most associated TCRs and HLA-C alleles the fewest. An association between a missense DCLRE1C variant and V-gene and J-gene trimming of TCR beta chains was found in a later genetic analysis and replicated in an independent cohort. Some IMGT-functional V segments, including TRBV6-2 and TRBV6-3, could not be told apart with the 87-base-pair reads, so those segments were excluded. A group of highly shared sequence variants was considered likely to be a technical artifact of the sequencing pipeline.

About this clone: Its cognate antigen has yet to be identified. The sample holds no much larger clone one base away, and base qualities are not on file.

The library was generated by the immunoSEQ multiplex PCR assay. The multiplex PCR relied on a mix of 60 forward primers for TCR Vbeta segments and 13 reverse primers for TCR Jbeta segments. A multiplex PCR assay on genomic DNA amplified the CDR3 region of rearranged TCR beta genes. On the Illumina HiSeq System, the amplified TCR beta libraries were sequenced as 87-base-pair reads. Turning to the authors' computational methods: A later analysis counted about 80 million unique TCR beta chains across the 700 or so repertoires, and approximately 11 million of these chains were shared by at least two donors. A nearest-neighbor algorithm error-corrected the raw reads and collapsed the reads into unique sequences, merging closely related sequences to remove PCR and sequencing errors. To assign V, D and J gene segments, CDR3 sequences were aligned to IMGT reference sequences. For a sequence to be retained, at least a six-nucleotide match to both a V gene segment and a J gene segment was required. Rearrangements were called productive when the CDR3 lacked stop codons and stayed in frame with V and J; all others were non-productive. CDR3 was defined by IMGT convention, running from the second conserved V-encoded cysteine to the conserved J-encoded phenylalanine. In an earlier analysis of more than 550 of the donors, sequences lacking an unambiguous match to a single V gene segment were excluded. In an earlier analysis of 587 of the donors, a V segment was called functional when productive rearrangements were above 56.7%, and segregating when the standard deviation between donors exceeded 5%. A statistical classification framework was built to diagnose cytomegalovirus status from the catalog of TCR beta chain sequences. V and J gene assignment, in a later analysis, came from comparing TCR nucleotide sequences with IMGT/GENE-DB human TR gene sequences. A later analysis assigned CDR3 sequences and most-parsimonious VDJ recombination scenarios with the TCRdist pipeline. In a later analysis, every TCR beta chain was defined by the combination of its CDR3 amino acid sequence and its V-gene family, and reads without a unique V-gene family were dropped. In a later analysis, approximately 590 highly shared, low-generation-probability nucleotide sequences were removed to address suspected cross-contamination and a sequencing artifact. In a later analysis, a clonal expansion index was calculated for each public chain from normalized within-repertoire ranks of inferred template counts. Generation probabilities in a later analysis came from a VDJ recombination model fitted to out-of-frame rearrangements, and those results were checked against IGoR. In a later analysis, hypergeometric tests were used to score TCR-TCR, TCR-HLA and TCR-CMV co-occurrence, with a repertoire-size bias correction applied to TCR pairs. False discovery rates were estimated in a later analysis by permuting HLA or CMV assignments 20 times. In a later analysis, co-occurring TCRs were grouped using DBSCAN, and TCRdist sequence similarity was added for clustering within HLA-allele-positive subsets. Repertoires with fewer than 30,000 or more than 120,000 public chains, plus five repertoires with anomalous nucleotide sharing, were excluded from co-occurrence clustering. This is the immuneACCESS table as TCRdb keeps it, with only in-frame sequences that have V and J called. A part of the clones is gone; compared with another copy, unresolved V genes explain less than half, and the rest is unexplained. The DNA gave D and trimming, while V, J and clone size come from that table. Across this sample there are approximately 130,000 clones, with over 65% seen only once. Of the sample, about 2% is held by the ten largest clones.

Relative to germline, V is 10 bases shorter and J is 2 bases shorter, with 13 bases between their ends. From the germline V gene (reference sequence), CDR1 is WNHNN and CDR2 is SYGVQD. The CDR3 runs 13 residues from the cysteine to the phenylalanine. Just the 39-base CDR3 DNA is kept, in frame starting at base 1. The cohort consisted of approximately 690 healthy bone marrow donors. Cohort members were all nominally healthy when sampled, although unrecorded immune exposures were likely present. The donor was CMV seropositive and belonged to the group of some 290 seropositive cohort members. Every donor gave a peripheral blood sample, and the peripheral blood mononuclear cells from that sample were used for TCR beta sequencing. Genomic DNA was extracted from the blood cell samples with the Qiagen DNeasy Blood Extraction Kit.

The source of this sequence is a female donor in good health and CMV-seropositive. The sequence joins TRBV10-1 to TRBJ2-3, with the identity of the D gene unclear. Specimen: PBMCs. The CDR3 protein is CATNRGPTDTQYF. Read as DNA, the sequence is TGCGCCACTAACCGAGGCCCCACAGATACGCAGTATTTT.